This T cell receptor (beta chain) derives from a study of T-cell memory formation after mild COVID-19. General observations from the study: Among clones contracting day 15 to 85, CD4/CD8 was balanced, whereas later expanders leaned CD4+.

A remark on this clonotype: The antigen is unknown.

V lost 4 bases, J lost 2 bases, and 8 bases lay in between. The germline V gene encodes CDR1 DFQATT and CDR2 SNEGSKA (reference sequence). CDR3 length equals 13 residues. TCRdb re-analysed the 5' RACE reads in MiXCR, keeping a single row per CDR3 protein. This table holds under 250,000 distinct CDR3 sequences, 9.5% found once. The gene calls are TRBV20-1 and TRBJ1-4; unclear D gene. The source is a man between 18 and 29 years old who had mild COVID-19 (a few samples of this study predate the infection). Cell type and time point are not known. Sequenced sample: PBMCs or a T cell subset sorted from them (not recorded which). CDR3 DNA sequence: TGCAGTGCTATCCCGGGGACTAATGAAAAACTGTTTTTT. This sequence encodes CSAIPGTNEKLFF.